The entry below gives a single T cell receptor beta chain sequence along with its context. In terms of age and location, participants ranged from about 18 to 100 years and lived in about 25 US areas. Participant-reported clinical history was the basis for cohort assignment. This sample was taken from a study of blood T cell repertoires in COVID-19. Study overall: Acute and convalescent COVID-19 specimens originated in the United States, Italy and Spain. PBMCs, B-cell-depleted T cells, or T cells were the source of the cDNA or gDNA that made up the material.

Profiling relied on immunoSEQ multiplex PCR, and the TCRdb table lists in-frame clones only, not all of them. In the table there are about 180,000 clones, around 80% of which are singletons. Trimming at V came to 5 bases and at J to 5 bases, leaving 11 bases not matched to a gene. The V gene's germline CDR1 is LNHDA and CDR2 SQIVND (reference sequence). This CDR3 has 17 residues. The TCR was taken from a man aged 60-69 years who had been exposed to COVID-19. The sample taken for sequencing was PBMCs or T cells enriched from blood (not recorded which). V gene TRBV19 combines with J gene TRBJ2-1; the match to TRBD2 covers 11 bases. CDR3 sequence reads: CASSSRGLAGGNNEQFF. The CDR3 nucleotides are TGTGCCAGTAGTTCCCGCGGGCTAGCGGGAGGTAACAATGAGCAGTTCTTC.